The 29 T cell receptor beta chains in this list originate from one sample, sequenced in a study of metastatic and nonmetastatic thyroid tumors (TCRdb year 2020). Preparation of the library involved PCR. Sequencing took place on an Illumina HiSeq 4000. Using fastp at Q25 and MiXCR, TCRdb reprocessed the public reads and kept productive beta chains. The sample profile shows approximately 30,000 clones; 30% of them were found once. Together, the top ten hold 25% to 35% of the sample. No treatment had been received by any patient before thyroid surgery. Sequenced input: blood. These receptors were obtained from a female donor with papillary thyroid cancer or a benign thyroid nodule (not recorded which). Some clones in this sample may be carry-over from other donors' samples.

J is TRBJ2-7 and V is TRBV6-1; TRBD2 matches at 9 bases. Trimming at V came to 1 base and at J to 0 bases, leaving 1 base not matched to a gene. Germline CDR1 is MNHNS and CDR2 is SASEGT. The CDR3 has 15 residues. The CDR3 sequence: CASSEVSGSSYEQYF. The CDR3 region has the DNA TGTGCCAGCAGTGAAGTTAGCGGGAGCTCCTACGAGCAGTACTTC.

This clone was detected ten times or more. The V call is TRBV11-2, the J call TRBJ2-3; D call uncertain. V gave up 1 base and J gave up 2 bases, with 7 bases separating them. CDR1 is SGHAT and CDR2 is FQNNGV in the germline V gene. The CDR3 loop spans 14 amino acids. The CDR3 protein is CASSLGPTTDTQYF. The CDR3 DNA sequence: TGTGCCAGCAGCTTAGGGCCTACCACAGATACGCAGTATTTT. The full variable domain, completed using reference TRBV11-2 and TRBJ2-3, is EAGVAQSPRYKIIEKRQSVAFWCNPISGHATLYWYQQILGQGPKLLIQFQNNGVVDDSQLPKDRFSAERLKGVDSTLKIQPAKLEDSAVYLCASSLGPTTDTQYFGPGTRLTVL.

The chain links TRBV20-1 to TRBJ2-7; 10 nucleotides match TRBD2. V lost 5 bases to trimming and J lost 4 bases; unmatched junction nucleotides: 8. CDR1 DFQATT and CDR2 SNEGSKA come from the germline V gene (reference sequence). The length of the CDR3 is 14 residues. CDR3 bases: TGCAGTGCTTTAACCAGCGGGGGGGCATACGAGCAGTACTTC. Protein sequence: CSALTSGGAYEQYF.

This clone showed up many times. CDR3: CASREDTEAFF. DNA for the CDR3: TGTGCCAGCAGGGAGGACACTGAAGCTTTCTTT. This sequence joins TRBV12-3 or TRBV12-4 and TRBJ1-1, with no clear D. The V end was cut by 6 bases, the J end by 3 bases, with 5 bases between. The CDR3 length is 11 residues.

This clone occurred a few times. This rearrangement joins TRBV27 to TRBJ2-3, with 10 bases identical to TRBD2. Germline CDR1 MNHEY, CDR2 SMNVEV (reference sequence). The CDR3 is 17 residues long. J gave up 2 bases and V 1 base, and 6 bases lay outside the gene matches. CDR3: CASSLLASGSVTDTQYF. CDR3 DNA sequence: TGTGCCAGCAGTTTATTGGCTAGCGGGAGTGTCACAGATACGCAGTATTTT.

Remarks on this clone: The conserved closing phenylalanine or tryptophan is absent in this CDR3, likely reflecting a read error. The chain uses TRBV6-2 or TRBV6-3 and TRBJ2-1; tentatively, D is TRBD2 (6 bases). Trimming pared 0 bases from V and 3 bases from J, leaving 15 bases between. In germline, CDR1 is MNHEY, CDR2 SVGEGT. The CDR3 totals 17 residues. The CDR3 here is CASSYSNRRGLYNEQFL. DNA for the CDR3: TGTGCCAGCAGTTACTCGAATCGGCGGGGCCTCTACAATGAGCAGTTCCTC.

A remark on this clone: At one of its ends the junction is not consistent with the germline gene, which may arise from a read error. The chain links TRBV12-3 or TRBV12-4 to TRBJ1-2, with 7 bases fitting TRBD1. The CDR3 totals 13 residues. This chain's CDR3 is CASRLDRAAGYTF. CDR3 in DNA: TGTGCCAGCAGATTAGACAGGGCGGCTGGCTACACCTTC.

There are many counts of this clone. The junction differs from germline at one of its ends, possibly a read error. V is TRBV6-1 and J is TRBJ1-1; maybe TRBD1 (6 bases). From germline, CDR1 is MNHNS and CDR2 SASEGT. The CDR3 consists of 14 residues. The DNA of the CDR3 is TGTGCCAGCAGTGGACGGACAGCGAACGCTGAAGCTTTCTTT. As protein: CASSGRTANAEAFF.

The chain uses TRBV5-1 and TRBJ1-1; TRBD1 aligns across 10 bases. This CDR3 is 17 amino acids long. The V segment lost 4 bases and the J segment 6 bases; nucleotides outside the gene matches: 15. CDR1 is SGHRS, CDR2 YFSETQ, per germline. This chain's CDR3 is CASSPRARGQGVAEAFF. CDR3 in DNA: TGCGCCAGCAGCCCGCGAGCCCGCGGACAGGGGGTCGCTGAAGCTTTCTTT.

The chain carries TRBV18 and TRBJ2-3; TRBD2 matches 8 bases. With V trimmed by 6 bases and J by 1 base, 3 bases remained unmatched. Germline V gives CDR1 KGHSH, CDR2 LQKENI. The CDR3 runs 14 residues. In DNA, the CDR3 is TGTGCCAGCTCCTCGACTAGCGGCACAGATACGCAGTATTTT. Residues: CASSSTSGTDTQYF. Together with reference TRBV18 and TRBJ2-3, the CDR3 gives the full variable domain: NAGVMQNPRHLVRRRGQEARLRCSPMKGHSHVYWYRQLPEEGLKFMVYLQKENIIDESGMPKERFSAEFPKEGPSILRIQQVVRGDSAAYFCASSSTSGTDTQYFGPGTRLTVL.

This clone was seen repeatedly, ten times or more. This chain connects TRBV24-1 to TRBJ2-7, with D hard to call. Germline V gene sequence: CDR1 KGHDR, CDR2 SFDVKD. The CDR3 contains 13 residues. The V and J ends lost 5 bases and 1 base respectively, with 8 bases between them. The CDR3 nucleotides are TGTGCCACCAGTGCCGCCAGGTCCTACGAGCAGTACTTC. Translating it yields CATSAARSYEQYF.

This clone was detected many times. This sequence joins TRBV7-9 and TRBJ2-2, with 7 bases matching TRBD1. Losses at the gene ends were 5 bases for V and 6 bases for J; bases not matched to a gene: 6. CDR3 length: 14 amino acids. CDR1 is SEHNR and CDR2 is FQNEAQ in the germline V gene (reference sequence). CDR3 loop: CASSRQGIPGELFF. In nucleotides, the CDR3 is TGTGCCAGCAGCCGACAGGGTATCCCCGGGGAGCTGTTTTTT.

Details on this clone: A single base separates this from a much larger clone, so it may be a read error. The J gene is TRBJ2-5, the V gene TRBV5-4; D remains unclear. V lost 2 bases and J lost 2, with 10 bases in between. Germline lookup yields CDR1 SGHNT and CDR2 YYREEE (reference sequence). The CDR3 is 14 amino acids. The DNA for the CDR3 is TGTGCCAGCAGCTTTTACAGCGATCAAGAGACCCAGTACTTC. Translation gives CASSFYSDQETQYF.

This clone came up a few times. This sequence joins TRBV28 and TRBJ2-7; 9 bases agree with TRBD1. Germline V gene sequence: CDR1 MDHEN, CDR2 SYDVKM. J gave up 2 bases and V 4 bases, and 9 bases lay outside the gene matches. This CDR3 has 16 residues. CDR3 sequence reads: CASSSPGTGLTYEQYF. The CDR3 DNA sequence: TGTGCCAGCAGTTCCCCCGGGACAGGGTTAACCTACGAGCAGTACTTC.

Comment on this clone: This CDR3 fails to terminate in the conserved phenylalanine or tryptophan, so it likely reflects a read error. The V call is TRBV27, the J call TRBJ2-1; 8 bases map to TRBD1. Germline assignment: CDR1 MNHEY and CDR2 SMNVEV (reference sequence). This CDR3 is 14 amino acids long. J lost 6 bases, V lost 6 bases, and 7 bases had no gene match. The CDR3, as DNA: TGTGCCAGCAGACTTACCGGGACAGGCAATGAGCAGTTCCTC. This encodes CASRLTGTGNEQFL.

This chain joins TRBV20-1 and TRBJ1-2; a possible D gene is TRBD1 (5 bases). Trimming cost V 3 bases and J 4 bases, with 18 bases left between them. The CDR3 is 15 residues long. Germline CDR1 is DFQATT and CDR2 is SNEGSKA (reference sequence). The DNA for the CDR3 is TGCAGTGCTAGTCTGATATTCGGGGGGGGCTATGGCTACACCTTC. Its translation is CSASLIFGGGYGYTF.

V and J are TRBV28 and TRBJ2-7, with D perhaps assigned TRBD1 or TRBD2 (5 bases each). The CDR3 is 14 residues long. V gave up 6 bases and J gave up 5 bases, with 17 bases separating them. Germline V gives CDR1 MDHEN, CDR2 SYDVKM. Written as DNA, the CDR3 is TGTGCCAGCAGCCATGAGGGCAGGGTGGACGAGCAGTACTTC. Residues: CASSHEGRVDEQYF.

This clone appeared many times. Written as DNA, the CDR3 is TGTGCCAGCAGTTACCTAGCGGCGAACACCGGGGAGCTGTTTTTT. This gives the protein CASSYLAANTGELFF. The chain joins TRBV2 to TRBJ2-2, with TRBD2 matching 7 bases. V shed 5 bases and J 0 bases; nucleotides not matched to a gene: 3. The germline gives CDR1 SNHLY, CDR2 FYNNEI. The CDR3 runs 15 residues.

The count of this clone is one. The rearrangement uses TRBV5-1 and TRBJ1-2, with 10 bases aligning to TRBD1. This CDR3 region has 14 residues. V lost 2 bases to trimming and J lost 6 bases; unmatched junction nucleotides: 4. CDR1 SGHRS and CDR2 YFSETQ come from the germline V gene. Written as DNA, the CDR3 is TGCGCCAGCAGCTTTACTGGACAGGGGGATGGCTACACCTTC. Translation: CASSFTGQGDGYTF.

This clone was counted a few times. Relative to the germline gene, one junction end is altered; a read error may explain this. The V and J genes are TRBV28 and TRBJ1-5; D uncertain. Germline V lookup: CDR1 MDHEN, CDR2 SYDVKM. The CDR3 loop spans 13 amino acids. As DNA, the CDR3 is TGTGTCAGCACCCTCCGGGTGGACCAGACCCAGCATTTT. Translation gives CVSTLRVDQTQHF. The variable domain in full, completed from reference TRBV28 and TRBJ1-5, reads DVKVTQSSRYLVKRTGEKVFLECVQDMDHENMFWYRQDPGLGLRLIYFSYDVKMKEKGDIPEGYSVSREKKERFSLILESASTNQTSMYLCVSTLRVDQTQHFGDGTRLSIL.

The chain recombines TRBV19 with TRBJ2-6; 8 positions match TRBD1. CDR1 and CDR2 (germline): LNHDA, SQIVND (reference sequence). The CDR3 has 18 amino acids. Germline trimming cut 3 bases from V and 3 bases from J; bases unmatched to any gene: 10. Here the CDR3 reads CASSIRGQVAGGANVLTF. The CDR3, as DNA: TGTGCCAGTAGTATTAGGGGACAGGTGGCGGGTGGGGCCAACGTCCTGACTTTC.

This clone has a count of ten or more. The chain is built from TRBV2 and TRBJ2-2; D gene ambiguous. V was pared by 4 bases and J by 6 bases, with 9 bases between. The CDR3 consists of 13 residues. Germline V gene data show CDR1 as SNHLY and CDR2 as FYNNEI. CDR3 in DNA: TGTGCCAGCAGTGGGGATGGCGCCGGGGAGCTGTTTTTT. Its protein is CASSGDGAGELFF.

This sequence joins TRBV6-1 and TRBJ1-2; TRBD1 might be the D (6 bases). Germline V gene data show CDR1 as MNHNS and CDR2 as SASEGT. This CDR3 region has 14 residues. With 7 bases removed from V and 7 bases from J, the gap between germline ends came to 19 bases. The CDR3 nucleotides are TGTGCCAGCACGCAGGACAGTCACCAGGGTGGCTACACCTTC. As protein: CASTQDSHQGGYTF.

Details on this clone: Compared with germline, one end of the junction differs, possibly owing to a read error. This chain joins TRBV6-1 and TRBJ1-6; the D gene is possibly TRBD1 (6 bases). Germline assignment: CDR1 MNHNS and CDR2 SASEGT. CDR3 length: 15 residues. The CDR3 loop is CASSEGTWGNSRLPF. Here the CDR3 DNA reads TGTGCCAGTAGTGAAGGGACATGGGGTAATTCACGCCTCCCCTTT.

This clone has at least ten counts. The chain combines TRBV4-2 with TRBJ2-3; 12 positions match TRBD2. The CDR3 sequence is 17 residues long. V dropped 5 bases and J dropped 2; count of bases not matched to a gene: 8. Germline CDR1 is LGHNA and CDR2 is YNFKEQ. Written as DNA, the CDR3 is TGTGCCAGCAGCACTCTACTAGCGGGAGGCTCCACAGATACGCAGTATTTT. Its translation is CASSTLLAGGSTDTQYF.

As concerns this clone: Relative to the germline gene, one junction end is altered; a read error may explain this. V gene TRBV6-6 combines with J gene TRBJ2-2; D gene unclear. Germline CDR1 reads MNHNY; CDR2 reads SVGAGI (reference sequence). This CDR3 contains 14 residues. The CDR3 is CACSHSETAGELFF. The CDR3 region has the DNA TGTGCCTGCAGTCACTCGGAGACCGCCGGGGAGCTGTTTTTT.

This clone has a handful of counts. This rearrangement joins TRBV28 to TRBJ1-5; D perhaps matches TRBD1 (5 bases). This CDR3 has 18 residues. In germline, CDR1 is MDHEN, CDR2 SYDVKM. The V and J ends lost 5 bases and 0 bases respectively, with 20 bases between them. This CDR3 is CASSPWGVGGGSNQPQHF. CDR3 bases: TGTGCCAGCAGTCCGTGGGGCGTGGGCGGCGGTAGCAATCAGCCCCAGCATTTT.

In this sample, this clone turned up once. The CDR3 loop reads CASSLEQGSNTGELFF. CDR3 sequence (DNA): TGTGCCAGCAGCTTGGAGCAGGGCTCGAACACCGGGGAGCTGTTTTTT. The V and J genes are TRBV5-6 and TRBJ2-2; D possibly corresponds to TRBD1 (5 bases). The CDR3 is made up of 16 amino acids. Germline V CDR1 and CDR2: SGHDT, YYEEEE. V lost 0 bases, J lost 0 bases, and 9 bases lay in between.

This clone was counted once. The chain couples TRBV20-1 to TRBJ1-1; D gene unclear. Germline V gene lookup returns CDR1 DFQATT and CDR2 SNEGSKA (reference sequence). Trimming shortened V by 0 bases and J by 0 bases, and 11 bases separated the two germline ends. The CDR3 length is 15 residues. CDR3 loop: CSARDFEGLNTEAFF. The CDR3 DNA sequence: TGCAGTGCTAGAGATTTCGAGGGATTGAACACTGAAGCTTTCTTT.